Detailed here is one T cell receptor (beta chain). Clones were read by immunoSEQ multiplex PCR, and TCRdb kept only the in-frame ones, dropping some. The profile shows some 25,000 clones, around 89% of them singletons. This entry comes from a study of T cells in localized non-small cell lung cancer. This specimen was PBMCs, taken before any cancer treatment. The receptor was isolated from a man aged 35 to 69 with stage II lung adenocarcinoma.

CDR3 sequence (DNA): TGTGCCAGCAGCCACACAGGGGGCGGCACAGATACGCAGTATTTT. Residues: CASSHTGGGTDTQYF. The chain uses TRBV9 and TRBJ2-3, with 9 bases fitting TRBD1. The length of the CDR3 is 15 residues. Looked up from germline, CDR1 is SGDLS and CDR2 is YYNGEE. V lost 4 bases and J lost 1; bases outside the gene matches: 4.